Listed here are 19 T cell receptor beta chains from one sample, sequenced in a study of PD-1 blockade in mismatch repair-deficient tumors. Assay used: immunoSEQ multiplex PCR; TCRdb lists only in-frame clones, some missing. The sample yields around 100,000 clones, roughly four fifths seen once. The sample consisted of peripheral blood, taken approximately 36 weeks after starting pembrolizumab. Receptors were obtained from an adult with mismatch repair-deficient cancer.

The CDR3, as DNA: TGTGCCAGCAGGGAGCCAGGGGGGCTCCCCTACGAGCAGTACTTC. Translating it yields CASREPGGLPYEQYF. The rearrangement links TRBV27 to TRBJ2-7, with D perhaps matching TRBD1 (7 bases). Germline CDR1 and CDR2: MNHEY and SMNVEV (reference sequence). The V gene lost 6 bases and the J gene lost 2 bases, with 17 bases spanning the gap. This CDR3 region has 15 residues.

The rearrangement joins TRBV4-1 to TRBJ2-1, with a tentative D call TRBD2 (6 bases). The V gene's germline CDR1 is MGHRA and CDR2 YSYEKL. The length of the CDR3 is 16 residues. V was clipped by 1 base and J by 3 bases, with 13 bases between them. The CDR3 coding sequence is TGCGCCAGCAGCCAAGTTCCGGGAGAAAGCTACAATGAGCAGTTCTTC. It yields the protein CASSQVPGESYNEQFF.

The CDR3 coding sequence is TGTGCCAGCACGAAACAGGGGGACAAAAACATTCAGTACTTC. It yields the protein CASTKQGDKNIQYF. The chain links TRBV6-1 to TRBJ2-4, with 8 bases that match TRBD1. V was clipped by 7 bases and J by 3 bases; unmatched bases: 5. CDR1 MNHNS and CDR2 SASEGT come from the germline V gene. There are 14 residues in the CDR3.

The chain carries TRBV6-5 and TRBJ2-7; no firm D call. V was pared by 4 bases and J by 1 base, with 11 bases between. The CDR3 extends over 14 amino acids. Germline CDR1 is MNHEY and CDR2 is SVGAGI. The CDR3 DNA follows: TGTGCCAGCAGTTCAGGACGGCAATCCTACGAGCAGTACTTC. Translated: CASSSGRQSYEQYF.

This chain joins TRBV29-1 and TRBJ1-1; D remains unclear. The CDR3 has 13 amino acids. From germline, CDR1 is SQVTM and CDR2 ANQGSEA. The V and J ends lost 6 bases and 1 base respectively, with 12 bases between them. The CDR3 bases are TGCAGCGTACCGAAGGAGGGGAACACTGAAGCTTTCTTT. Translated: CSVPKEGNTEAFF. Together with reference TRBV29-1 and TRBJ1-1, the CDR3 gives the full variable domain: SAVISQKPSRDICQRGTSLTIQCQVDSQVTMMFWYRQQPGQSLTLIATANQGSEATYESGFVIDKFPISRPNLTFSTLTVSNMSPEDSSIYLCSVPKEGNTEAFFGQGTRLTVV.

V and J are TRBV6-1 and TRBJ2-5, with TRBD1 identical over 10 bases. The CDR3 length is 15 residues. The germline CDR1 and CDR2 sequences are MNHNS and SASEGT. J gave up 1 base and V 4 bases, and 3 bases lay outside the gene matches. This CDR3 is CASSVRTGGQETQYF. CDR3 sequence (DNA): TGTGCCAGCAGTGTACGGACAGGGGGCCAAGAGACCCAGTACTTC.

The chain employs TRBV18 and TRBJ1-1; possibly TRBD1 for D (6 bases). The V gene lost 3 bases and the J gene lost 3 bases, with 8 bases spanning the gap. Germline CDR1 is KGHSH and CDR2 is LQKENI. The CDR3 has 13 residues. DNA for the CDR3: TGTGCCAGCTCACCGCAGGGGCACACTGAAGCTTTCTTT. Encoded protein: CASSPQGHTEAFF. Full variable domain (rest looked up from reference TRBV18 and TRBJ1-1): NAGVMQNPRHLVRRRGQEARLRCSPMKGHSHVYWYRQLPEEGLKFMVYLQKENIIDESGMPKERFSAEFPKEGPSILRIQQVVRGDSAAYFCASSPQGHTEAFFGQGTRLTVV.

CDR3 nucleotide sequence: TGTGCCAGCAGCTACTCCGGTGGGGCGGGCTACACCTTC. This gives the protein CASSYSGGAGYTF. J is TRBJ1-2 and V is TRBV5-4, with D maybe TRBD1 (5 bases). This CDR3 is 13 amino acids long. Germline-derived CDR1 and CDR2 are SGHNT and YYREEE (reference sequence). Trimming left V 3 bases short and J 8 bases short, with 14 bases between.

This clone was found once. This chain uses TRBV5-6 with TRBJ1-1; D might be TRBD1 (5 bases). Germline V gene sequence: CDR1 SGHDT, CDR2 YYEEEE. Deletions cut 1 base from V and 2 bases from J, with 15 bases between. CDR3 length equals 16 residues. CDR3 sequence reads: CASSLFAGNINTEAFF. The CDR3 DNA sequence: TGTGCCAGCAGCTTGTTTGCAGGGAACATCAACACTGAAGCTTTCTTT.

This clone was detected only a few times. The chain has TRBV5-1 and TRBJ2-4; the D is unclear. V was pared by 0 bases and J by 0 bases, with 7 bases between. CDR3 size: 15 residues. Germline V gene data show CDR1 as SGHRS and CDR2 as YFSETQ. CDR3 nucleotide sequence: TGCGCCAGCAGCTTGGCGCTTGCAGCCAAAAACATTCAGTACTTC. Translating it yields CASSLALAAKNIQYF.

The chain carries TRBV2 and TRBJ2-7; TRBD1 matches at 8 bases. The V gene's germline CDR1 is SNHLY and CDR2 FYNNEI. This CDR3 contains 16 residues. J gave up 0 bases and V 3 bases, and 7 bases lay outside the gene matches. The CDR3 is CASSDPGQGASYEQYF. The CDR3 coding sequence is TGTGCCAGCAGTGACCCGGGGCAGGGGGCCTCCTACGAGCAGTACTTC.

This chain joins TRBV7-2 and TRBJ1-5, with D perhaps matching TRBD1 (6 bases). In germline, CDR1 is SGHTA, CDR2 FQGNSA. The V and J ends lost 2 bases and 6 bases respectively, with 11 bases between them. The CDR3 runs 14 residues. The CDR3 region is CASSLKQGGQPQHF. Written as DNA, the CDR3 is TGTGCCAGCAGCTTAAAACAGGGAGGTCAGCCCCAGCATTTT.

This chain connects TRBV5-4 to TRBJ2-6, with a tentative D call TRBD1 (5 bases). The CDR3 covers 16 residues. The V end lost 4 bases, the J end lost 1 base, and 12 bases lay between the germline ends. The germline V gene has CDR1 SGHNT and CDR2 YYREEE (reference sequence). The CDR3 spells CASSRTLLSGANVLTF. CDR3 nucleotide sequence: TGTGCCAGCAGCAGGACACTACTTTCTGGGGCCAACGTCCTGACTTTC.

The gene calls are TRBV5-5 and TRBJ2-7; a possible D gene is TRBD2 (7 bases). This CDR3 has 14 residues. Per the germline V gene, CDR1 is SGHKS and CDR2 is YYEKEE (reference sequence). Trimming removed 4 bases at V and 2 bases at J, with 13 bases between. The CDR3 nucleotides read TGTGCCAGCAGCCCGGGGGGCAGGGCCTACGAGCAGTACTTC. Protein sequence: CASSPGGRAYEQYF.

The V gene is TRBV2, the J gene TRBJ1-1; D is unresolved. The CDR3 is 10 residues long. Germline V gives CDR1 SNHLY, CDR2 FYNNEI. Trimming took 2 bases from V and 8 from J, leaving 3 bases between them. The CDR3 nucleotides read TGTGCCAGCAGTGAACGGGAAGCTTTCTTT. Protein: CASSEREAFF.

The V gene is TRBV6-6, the J gene TRBJ2-7; 7 positions match TRBD2. J lost 2 bases, V lost 6 bases, and 4 bases had no gene match. CDR3 length equals 13 residues. Germline CDR1 reads MNHNY; CDR2 reads SVGAGI (reference sequence). In DNA, the CDR3 is TGTGCCAGCAGGGAGAGCGGGACCTACGAGCAGTACTTC. Its translation is CASRESGTYEQYF.

In this sample, this clone turned up a few times. J is TRBJ1-1 and V is TRBV4-3; TRBD1 matches at 9 bases. After removal of 1 base from V and 1 base from J, the junction contained 7 bases not matched to a gene. Germline V CDR1 and CDR2: LGHNA, YSLEER. CDR3 length: 17 amino acids. The CDR3 reads CASSQGAGTGKNTEAFF. The CDR3 DNA reads as TGCGCCAGCAGCCAAGGGGCGGGGACAGGGAAGAACACTGAAGCTTTCTTT.

The chain combines TRBV7-2 with TRBJ2-7; D may be TRBD2 (5 bases). Germline CDR1 SGHTA, CDR2 FQGNSA. The V and J ends lost 2 bases and 6 bases respectively, with 11 bases between them. This CDR3 region has 13 residues. Written as DNA, the CDR3 is TGTGCCAGCAGCTTAAACCGGGATGGCGAGCAGTACTTC. Translated, it gives CASSLNRDGEQYF.

V and J are TRBV5-8 and TRBJ1-2, with D possibly being TRBD1 (5 bases). Trimming cost V 0 bases and J 8 bases, with 14 bases left between them. In germline, CDR1 is SGHTS, CDR2 YDEGEE. The CDR3 length is 14 residues. In DNA, the CDR3 is TGTGCCAGCAGCTTGGAAGACAGACCTAACGGCTACACCTTC. Its translation is CASSLEDRPNGYTF.